The 32 T cell receptor beta chains below were found in one sample sequenced in a study of identical twins. Each CDR3 protein gets one entry after TCRdb re-called the 5' RACE reads with MiXCR. Among about 570,000 distinct CDR3 sequences listed, roughly 9.5% were seen once. This same sample was also taken into another study, of yellow fever vaccine responses in identical twins.

Specimen: PBMCs. These receptors were taken from a woman between 18 and 30 years old in good health.

This clonotype was found many times. The V and J genes are TRBV2 and TRBJ2-5; no definite D call. Germline V gene sequence: CDR1 SNHLY, CDR2 FYNNEI. The CDR3 is 13 residues long. V lost 7 bases and J lost 3, with 12 bases in between. Here the CDR3 reads CASTRGGKETQYF. The CDR3 DNA reads TGTGCCAGCACGAGAGGTGGGAAAGAGACCCAGTACTTC.

This clonotype was found a few times. The chain links TRBV5-5 to TRBJ1-2; D might be TRBD1 (5 bases). The CDR3 covers 13 residues. Germline V lookup: CDR1 SGHKS, CDR2 YYEKEE (reference sequence). V lost 1 base to trimming and J lost 6 bases, with 10 bases between them. The CDR3 protein is CASSLMAGNGYTF. CDR3 DNA sequence: TGTGCCAGCAGCTTGATGGCAGGGAATGGCTACACCTTC.

The sample holds many counts of this clonotype. The rearrangement links TRBV12-3 or TRBV12-4 to TRBJ2-2; D remains ambiguous. The CDR3 is 15 amino acids. V was trimmed by 7 bases and J by 2 bases, leaving 14 bases between them. CDR3 loop: CASTFELSNTGELFF. CDR3 DNA: TGTGCCAGCACCTTTGAACTATCAAACACCGGGGAGCTGTTTTTT.

The chain has TRBV6-9 and TRBJ2-7; D possibly uses TRBD1 or TRBD2 (6 bases each). Germline values: CDR1 MNHGY, CDR2 SVAAGI. The ends were cut back, 0 bases at V and 5 bases at J, with 11 bases in the middle. This CDR3 spans 14 amino acids. CDR3: CASSYSKGGHEQYF. The CDR3 coding sequence is TGTGCCAGCAGTTATTCGAAGGGGGGCCACGAGCAGTACTTC.

The rearrangement links TRBV20-1 to TRBJ2-5, with TRBD2 matching over 7 bases. CDR1 and CDR2 from the germline V gene are DFQATT and SNEGSKA (reference sequence). Trimming removed 0 bases from V and 2 bases from J; junction bases left unmatched: 9. The CDR3 sequence is 16 residues long. The CDR3 DNA sequence: TGCAGTGCTAGAGATTCGGGCGGGAGAGAGCAAGAGACCCAGTACTTC. Its protein is CSARDSGGREQETQYF.

The chain has TRBV20-1 and TRBJ2-3, with TRBD2 matching 15 bases. CDR3 length: 17 residues. Germline V CDR1 and CDR2: DFQATT, SNEGSKA (reference sequence). With 6 bases clipped from V and 2 bases from J, the junction kept 9 bases outside the gene matches. This CDR3 is CSAAGTSGGRTTDTQYF. CDR3 sequence (DNA): TGCAGTGCCGCAGGGACTAGCGGGGGGCGTACCACAGATACGCAGTATTTT.

The chain recombines TRBV11-2 with TRBJ2-1; weak D call: TRBD1 (5 bases). Germline CDR1 and CDR2: SGHAT and FQNNGV. The CDR3 consists of 14 residues. Trimming pared 2 bases from V and 8 bases from J, leaving 13 bases between. The chain's CDR3 is CASSLFGAADEQFF. The DNA of the CDR3 is TGTGCCAGCAGCTTATTTGGGGCGGCGGATGAGCAGTTCTTC. Full variable domain (missing parts from reference TRBV11-2 and TRBJ2-1): EAGVAQSPRYKIIEKRQSVAFWCNPISGHATLYWYQQILGQGPKLLIQFQNNGVVDDSQLPKDRFSAERLKGVDSTLKIQPAKLEDSAVYLCASSLFGAADEQFFGPGTRLTVL.

Many counts were recorded for this clonotype. The V gene is TRBV25-1, the J gene TRBJ2-3; 7 positions match TRBD1. The V gene end was trimmed by 8 bases and the J gene end by 3 bases; junction bases not matched to a gene: 5. This CDR3 is 13 amino acids long. Germline-derived CDR1 and CDR2 are MGHDK and SYGVNS. Here the CDR3 DNA reads TGTGCCAGCGTGGGACAGATGACAGATACGCAGTATTTT. The encoded protein is CASVGQMTDTQYF. Based on the CDR3 plus reference TRBV25-1 and TRBJ2-3, the full variable domain is EADIYQTPRYLVIGTGKKITLECSQTMGHDKMYWYQQDPGMELHLIHYSYGVNSTEKGDLSSESTVSRIRTEHFPLTLESARPSHTSQYLCASVGQMTDTQYFGPGTRLTVL.

The sample holds many counts of this clonotype. V gene TRBV12-3 or TRBV12-4 combines with J gene TRBJ1-2, with D tentatively TRBD1 (6 bases). The CDR3 is made up of 15 amino acids. V lost 2 bases to trimming and J lost 3 bases, with 13 bases between them. Here the CDR3 DNA reads TGTGCCAGCAGTTTAAGGGGGACAACCCACTATGGCTACACCTTC. Translating it yields CASSLRGTTHYGYTF.

There are a few counts of this clonotype. The chain couples TRBV10-3 to TRBJ2-2; TRBD2 agrees at 11 bases. The CDR3 consists of 16 residues. The germline V gene encodes CDR1 ENHRY and CDR2 SYGVKD. Trimming cost V 2 bases and J 2 bases; bases outside gene matches: 1. CDR3 bases: TGTGCCATCAGTGAGGGGACTAGCGGCAACACCGGGGAGCTGTTTTTT. Residues: CAISEGTSGNTGELFF.

With respect to this clonotype: Sequence at one end of the junction differs from germline and may be a read error. The chain recombines TRBV7-9 with TRBJ2-5; D remains ambiguous. CDR1 SEHNR and CDR2 FQNEAQ come from the germline V gene (reference sequence). CDR3 size: 15 residues. CDR3 DNA sequence: TGTGCCAGCTGCTTATCGGGCAGGTTCCAAGAGACCCAGTACTTC. Protein: CASCLSGRFQETQYF.

This clonotype has a handful of counts. In DNA form, the CDR3 reads TGCAGTGCTAGCAGGCAGGGGAGGTTAGATTTCTACGAGCAGTACTTC. It encodes CSASRQGRLDFYEQYF. The chain combines TRBV20-1 with TRBJ2-7; the D call may be TRBD1 or TRBD2 (6 bases each). The ends were cut back, 3 bases at V and 3 bases at J, with 21 bases in the middle. There are 16 residues in the CDR3. CDR1 DFQATT and CDR2 SNEGSKA come from the germline V gene (reference sequence).

On this clonotype: With a much larger clone just one base away, this may be a read error. The chain links TRBV6-2 or TRBV6-3 to TRBJ2-2; TRBD2 is a possible D gene (5 bases). The CDR3 is 12 amino acids. The germline V and J ends were trimmed by 7 bases and 6 bases, with 9 bases remaining between them. Germline CDR1 reads MNHEY; CDR2 reads SVGEGT. CDR3 nucleotides: TGTGCCAGCACCCCGCGGGCCGGGGAGCTGTTTTTT. This gives the protein CASTPRAGELFF.

The rearrangement uses TRBV6-2 or TRBV6-3 and TRBJ2-1; 9 bases are shared with TRBD2. V was pared by 5 bases and J by 1 base, with 6 bases of the junction left unmatched. This CDR3 comprises 16 residues. Germline-derived CDR1 and CDR2 are MNHEY and SVGEGT. The DNA for the CDR3 is TGTGCCAGCAGTCCAGTGAGCGGGAGGTCCTACAATGAGCAGTTCTTC. Translating gives CASSPVSGRSYNEQFF.

This clonotype occurred many times. The chain uses TRBV12-3 or TRBV12-4 and TRBJ2-3, with 10 bases aligning to TRBD1. The CDR3 is made up of 20 amino acids. The ends lost 4 bases at V and 0 bases at J; junction bases unmatched: 16. The CDR3 coding sequence is TGTGCCAGCAGTTCCTATGCCCCGGGACAGGGGCGATCTAGCACAGATACGCAGTATTTT. Residues: CASSSYAPGQGRSSTDTQYF.

This clonotype was detected ten times or more. The rearrangement uses TRBV3-1 and TRBJ2-7; unclear D gene. The CDR3 length is 16 residues. Germline CDR1 LGHDT, CDR2 YNNKEL (reference sequence). V was trimmed by 4 bases and J by 6 bases, leaving 22 bases between them. Here the CDR3 reads CASSLYSGPSGAEQYF. The CDR3 bases are TGTGCCAGCAGCCTATATTCCGGGCCATCAGGAGCCGAGCAGTACTTC.

This sequence joins TRBV14 and TRBJ2-3; D gene uncertain. The V end lost 3 bases, the J end lost 6 bases, and 25 bases lay between the germline ends. The CDR3 sequence is 18 residues long. Germline V gene lookup returns CDR1 SGHDN and CDR2 FVKESK. The CDR3 bases are TGTGCCAGCAGCCACCGCCAATTATTTGGCACCAGCAAGGATACGCAGTATTTT. Translating gives CASSHRQLFGTSKDTQYF.

The chain employs TRBV5-4 and TRBJ1-2; D gene uncertain. The germline CDR1 and CDR2 sequences are SGHNT and YYREEE (reference sequence). The CDR3 spans 15 residues. The ends were cut back, 5 bases at V and 2 bases at J, with 16 bases in the middle. The CDR3, as DNA: TGTGCCAGCAGACCCGACTTTGGGGAAAACTATGGCTACACCTTC. The encoded protein is CASRPDFGENYGYTF.

The V call is TRBV19, the J call TRBJ2-7; D tentatively reads TRBD1 or TRBD2 (6 bases each). Trimming stripped 4 bases from V and 0 bases from J, with 10 bases between. The germline V gene has CDR1 LNHDA and CDR2 SQIVND (reference sequence). The CDR3 has 14 amino acids. The CDR3 sequence: CASSNGGTSYEQYF. In nucleotides, the CDR3 is TGTGCCAGTAGTAACGGGGGCACCTCCTACGAGCAGTACTTC.

In its sample, this clonotype was seen a few times. This rearrangement joins TRBV2 to TRBJ2-7, with 7 bases fitting TRBD1. Germline CDR1 and CDR2: SNHLY and FYNNEI. This CDR3 has 15 amino acids. V gave up 8 bases and J gave up 5 bases; unmatched junction bases: 15. The CDR3 here is CASRAQTGKGHEQYF. The CDR3 DNA reads as TGTGCCAGCCGCGCACAGACAGGGAAGGGCCACGAGCAGTACTTC.

This clonotype has a handful of counts. The chain joins TRBV3-1 to TRBJ2-1; 10 bases align to TRBD2. CDR1 and CDR2 from the germline V gene are LGHDT and YNNKEL (reference sequence). J was trimmed by 9 bases and V by 5 bases; bases with no gene match: 10. The CDR3 runs 15 residues. The CDR3, as DNA: TGTGCCAGCAGCGGCAGCGGGGGGGCAGCGCGTGAGCAGTTCTTC. It translates to CASSGSGGAAREQFF.

Ten or more counts support this clonotype. J is TRBJ2-1 and V is TRBV25-1; 12 nucleotides match TRBD2. Germline V gene lookup returns CDR1 MGHDK and CDR2 SYGVNS. This CDR3 spans 17 amino acids. V lost 1 base, J lost 8 bases, and 9 bases stayed unmatched. The DNA for the CDR3 is TGTGCCAGCAGTGAATGGACTAGCGGGATAATAAGGGATGAGCAGTTCTTC. Amino acid sequence: CASSEWTSGIIRDEQFF.

The rearrangement links TRBV7-8 to TRBJ2-3, with no clear D. The CDR3 totals 14 residues. Per the germline V gene, CDR1 is SGHVS and CDR2 is FQNEAQ. Deletions cut 5 bases from V and 3 bases from J, with 12 bases between. CDR3 amino acids: CASSVFGGTDTQYF. The CDR3 DNA is TGTGCCAGCAGCGTTTTTGGCGGAACAGATACGCAGTATTTT.

This clonotype came up a few times. The chain combines TRBV12-3 or TRBV12-4 with TRBJ2-1; 9 bases fit TRBD1. CDR3 size: 19 residues. V lost 0 bases to trimming and J lost 6 bases; unmatched junction nucleotides: 15. CDR3 sequence reads: CASSLAGRGRVQGANEQFF. The CDR3 DNA reads as TGTGCCAGCAGTTTAGCGGGCAGGGGTCGGGTACAGGGGGCCAATGAGCAGTTCTTC.

Only a few counts were recorded for this clonotype. The chain employs TRBV11-2 and TRBJ2-2, with D maybe TRBD1 (6 bases). V was clipped by 7 bases and J by 1 base, with 10 bases between them. The CDR3 runs 14 residues. Germline V lookup: CDR1 SGHAT, CDR2 FQNNGV. The CDR3 DNA reads TGTGCCAGCACCCAGGGGAAGAACACCGGGGAGCTGTTTTTT. This sequence encodes CASTQGKNTGELFF.

In DNA, the CDR3 is TGTGCCAGCAGCGTAGCCGGTCGCTTTTGGCCTAATGAGCAGTACTTC. It translates to CASSVAGRFWPNEQYF. The V gene is TRBV9, the J gene TRBJ2-7; D gene uncertain. Between the trimmed V and J ends, which lost 0 bases and 7 bases, there was a span of 20 bases. The CDR3 sequence is 16 residues long. Germline V gene sequence: CDR1 SGDLS, CDR2 YYNGEE.

This clonotype was picked up many times. This sequence joins TRBV24-1 and TRBJ2-7; D ambiguous. There are 15 residues in the CDR3. Trimming stripped 0 bases from V and 2 bases from J, with 10 bases between. CDR1 is KGHDR and CDR2 is SFDVKD in the germline V gene. CDR3 region: CATSDLTQSPYEQYF. CDR3 coding DNA: TGTGCCACCAGTGATTTGACCCAAAGCCCCTACGAGCAGTACTTC.

On this clonotype itself: One base away lies a much larger clone, so this may be a sequencing read error. The chain links TRBV4-1 to TRBJ2-2, with TRBD1 identical over 9 bases. Germline V gene lookup returns CDR1 MGHRA and CDR2 YSYEKL. J lost 5 bases, V lost 6 bases, and 10 bases had no gene match. The CDR3 runs 16 residues. The CDR3 region is CASRPDRGFPTGELFF. The DNA for the CDR3 is TGCGCCAGCAGACCGGACAGGGGATTTCCGACCGGGGAGCTGTTTTTT.

This clonotype has only a few counts. This chain links TRBV7-9 with TRBJ2-3, with D possibly TRBD2 on 6 matching bases. The CDR3 is 12 amino acids. Germline CDR1 is SEHNR and CDR2 is FQNEAQ (reference sequence). The ends were cut back, 6 bases at V and 7 bases at J, with 11 bases in the middle. CDR3 amino acids: CASRLGGYTQYF. CDR3 DNA: TGTGCCAGCAGACTCGGGGGTTATACGCAGTATTTT.

To note about this clonotype: This may come from a read error, since a much larger clone is one base off. The chain combines TRBV2 with TRBJ2-5; 14 nucleotides match TRBD2. The V segment lost 6 bases and the J segment 5 bases; nucleotides outside the gene matches: 2. The CDR3 covers 14 residues. The germline V gene has CDR1 SNHLY and CDR2 FYNNEI. The CDR3 DNA sequence: TGTGCCAGCAGGGGGACTAGCGGGAGTGAGACCCAGTACTTC. Amino acids: CASRGTSGSETQYF.

In its sample, this clonotype was seen a few times. The chain carries TRBV6-2 or TRBV6-3 and TRBJ2-7; the match to TRBD2 covers 10 bases. CDR3 length: 15 residues. From germline, CDR1 is MNHEY and CDR2 SVGEGT. Trimming removed 8 bases from V and 0 bases from J; junction bases left unmatched: 7. The chain's CDR3 is CASPSLAGDSYEQYF. For the CDR3, the DNA is TGTGCCAGCCCCTCCCTAGCGGGAGACTCCTACGAGCAGTACTTC.

This clonotype has more than one count but fewer than ten. This rearrangement joins TRBV20-1 to TRBJ2-3; the D is unclear. Germline assignment: CDR1 DFQATT and CDR2 SNEGSKA (reference sequence). Trimming removed 4 bases from V and 1 base from J, with 12 bases in between. The CDR3 is 14 residues long. CDR3 residues: CSATVGRGTDTQYF. The CDR3, as DNA: TGCAGTGCTACAGTAGGTCGGGGCACAGATACGCAGTATTTT.